Below are 21 T cell receptor beta chains sequenced from a single sample in a study of cytomegalovirus exposure and HLA in healthy donors. Researchers ran the PCR with 60 Vbeta and 13 Jbeta primers. Some clones are missing from TCRdb's copy, which holds only in-frame ones; the method was immunoSEQ multiplex PCR. This table has some 87,000 clones, 65% to 85% appearing once. Sequencing input: PBMCs. All receptors derive from a man under 40 in good health and CMV-seronegative.

The V gene is TRBV10-3, the J gene TRBJ1-5, with 10 nucleotides matching TRBD1. Germline V lookup: CDR1 ENHRY, CDR2 SYGVKD. The CDR3 length is 17 residues. Trimming cost V 0 bases and J 4 bases; bases outside gene matches: 6. CDR3 coding DNA: TGTGCCATCAGTGAGTCGGGACGACAGGGGGCTAATCAGCCCCAGCATTTT. This gives the protein CAISESGRQGANQPQHF.

This chain links TRBV6-1 with TRBJ2-7; 11 nucleotides align to TRBD1. With 4 bases clipped from V and 2 bases from J, the junction kept 10 bases outside the gene matches. This CDR3 is built from 17 residues. Germline lookup yields CDR1 MNHNS and CDR2 SASEGT. The CDR3 DNA sequence: TGTGCCAGCAGTGTTGTAGGAGCGGGACAGGGGGCCTACGAGCAGTACTTC. Its protein is CASSVVGAGQGAYEQYF.

V usage is TRBV6-1 and J usage is TRBJ1-5; 11 bases are shared with TRBD1. Germline assignment: CDR1 MNHNS and CDR2 SASEGT. The CDR3 is 18 residues long. With 4 bases clipped from V and 0 bases from J, the junction kept 8 bases outside the gene matches. CDR3 region: CASSVPGQGENSNQPQHF. CDR3 nucleotides: TGTGCCAGCAGTGTACCGGGACAGGGGGAGAATAGCAATCAGCCCCAGCATTTT.

This clone has just one count. V usage is TRBV27 and J usage is TRBJ2-5, with TRBD2 matching over 13 bases. The CDR3 spans 18 residues. The V gene's germline CDR1 is MNHEY and CDR2 SMNVEV (reference sequence). The ends lost 4 bases at V and 6 bases at J; junction bases unmatched: 14. Here the CDR3 DNA reads TGTGCCAGCAGTTCCTCATGGCCGGGACTAGCGGGGCAAAAGACCCAGTACTTC. The encoded protein is CASSSSWPGLAGQKTQYF.

The chain couples TRBV6-9 to TRBJ1-3, with a tentative D call TRBD1 (6 bases). Germline V gene data show CDR1 as MNHGY and CDR2 as SVAAGI. The V end lost 1 base, the J end lost 4 bases, and 14 bases lay between the germline ends. This CDR3 comprises 16 residues. CDR3 in DNA: TGTGCCAGCAGTTATTACGGACAGACGGAAGGAAACACCATATATTTT. This codes for CASSYYGQTEGNTIYF.

The chain employs TRBV21-1 and TRBJ1-3; the table names TRBD1, a call not compared with the DNA. TRBV21-1 is termed a pseudogene. This CDR3 region has 15 residues. The CDR3 DNA sequence: TGTGCCAGCGACAGGGCCCCGAGCTCTGGAAACACCATATATTTT. Its translation is CASDRAPSSGNTIYF.

The V call is TRBV5-1, the J call TRBJ2-5; a possible D gene is TRBD2 (5 bases). This CDR3 has 15 amino acids. The V and J ends lost 1 base and 4 bases respectively, with 14 bases between them. Looked up from germline, CDR1 is SGHRS and CDR2 is YFSETQ. This CDR3 reads CASSLSGTRGETQYF. CDR3 bases: TGCGCCAGCAGCTTGTCGGGAACCCGGGGAGAGACCCAGTACTTC.

The rearrangement joins TRBV2 to TRBJ2-7; 8 positions agree with TRBD1. Looked up from germline, CDR1 is SNHLY and CDR2 is FYNNEI. The CDR3 extends over 12 amino acids. V dropped 7 bases and J dropped 3; count of bases not matched to a gene: 2. The CDR3 is CASTGQDYEQYF. The CDR3, as DNA: TGTGCCAGCACGGGACAGGACTACGAGCAGTACTTC.

The V and J genes are TRBV2 and TRBJ1-2; no definite D call. This CDR3 has 15 amino acids. The ends were cut back, 6 bases at V and 2 bases at J, with 16 bases in the middle. Germline V CDR1 and CDR2: SNHLY, FYNNEI. The CDR3 DNA is TGTGCCAGCAGAGGAGGCCCGGACGGAAACTATGGCTACACCTTC. Translating it yields CASRGGPDGNYGYTF.

The chain carries TRBV29-1 and TRBJ2-6, with TRBD1 identical over 7 bases. Trimming at V came to 1 base and at J to 0 bases, leaving 3 bases not matched to a gene. The CDR3 runs 16 residues. In germline, CDR1 is SQVTM, CDR2 ANQGSEA. CDR3 coding DNA: TGCAGCGTTGAAGCCGGGACAGCCTCTGGGGCCAACGTCCTGACTTTC. Translation: CSVEAGTASGANVLTF.

The chain uses TRBV14 and TRBJ2-1, with D maybe TRBD2 (6 bases). The CDR3 has 17 residues. The V gene lost 2 bases and the J gene lost 1 base, with 15 bases spanning the gap. Germline CDR1 reads SGHDN; CDR2 reads FVKESK. CDR3 DNA: TGTGCCAGCAGCCAATGGGTGACTAGAGCTTCCTACAATGAGCAGTTCTTC. This translates into CASSQWVTRASYNEQFF. Full variable domain (outside the CDR3, taken from reference TRBV14 and TRBJ2-1): EAGVTQFPSHSVIEKGQTVTLRCDPISGHDNLYWYRRVMGKEIKFLLHFVKESKQDESGMPNNRFLAERTGGTYSTLKVQPAELEDSGVYFCASSQWVTRASYNEQFFGPGTRLTVL.

In this sample, this clone turned up a few times. CDR3 in DNA: TGTGCCACCAGCAGAGTGGCAGCTGGGGCCAACGTCCTGACTTTC. Translation: CATSRVAAGANVLTF. The chain links TRBV15 to TRBJ2-6, with D hard to call. The CDR3 is made up of 15 amino acids. The V gene lost 1 base and the J gene lost 2 bases, with 6 bases spanning the gap. Germline V gene data show CDR1 as LNHNV and CDR2 as YYDKDF (reference sequence).

This clone was picked up a small number of times. V is TRBV7-9 and J is TRBJ2-6; 7 nucleotides align to TRBD1. V lost 9 bases and J lost 0; bases outside the gene matches: 11. CDR1 is SEHNR, CDR2 FQNEAQ, per germline (reference sequence). The CDR3 runs to 17 residues. CDR3 region: CARDGGQESSGANVLTF. The CDR3 DNA follows: TGTGCCAGGGATGGAGGACAGGAAAGCTCTGGGGCCAACGTCCTGACTTTC.

This sequence joins TRBV2 and TRBJ1-5, with 9 bases lining up with TRBD1. Per the germline V gene, CDR1 is SNHLY and CDR2 is FYNNEI. Trimming took 6 bases from V and 6 from J; bases not matched to a gene: 6. CDR3 size: 14 residues. The CDR3: CASRPDRGAQPQHF. CDR3 bases: TGTGCCAGCAGGCCCGACAGGGGGGCTCAGCCCCAGCATTTT.

The chain employs TRBV4-2 and TRBJ1-2; TRBD1 might be the D (6 bases). The CDR3 length is 15 residues. Trimming shortened V by 1 base and J by 0 bases, and 9 bases separated the two germline ends. In germline, CDR1 is LGHNA, CDR2 YNFKEQ. CDR3 sequence reads: CASSQGTDPNYGYTF. As DNA, the CDR3 is TGTGCCAGCAGCCAAGGGACAGACCCTAACTATGGCTACACCTTC.

The chain recombines TRBV7-8 with TRBJ2-2; 10 bases are shared with TRBD2. The CDR3 sequence is 16 residues long. V shed 4 bases and J 2 bases; nucleotides not matched to a gene: 4. CDR1 is SGHVS, CDR2 FQNEAQ, per germline. This CDR3 is CASSSRLAGNTGELFF. Here the CDR3 DNA reads TGTGCCAGCAGCTCCCGACTAGCGGGTAACACCGGGGAGCTGTTTTTT.

The chain joins TRBV4-3 to TRBJ1-5; D not resolved. The CDR3 spans 15 residues. Germline V CDR1 and CDR2: LGHNA, YSLEER. The V end lost 4 bases, the J end lost 0 bases, and 10 bases lay between the germline ends. The CDR3 bases are TGCGCCAGCAGCCCTAGGAGAGATAGCAATCAGCCCCAGCATTTT. This sequence encodes CASSPRRDSNQPQHF.

This clone was detected only a few times. The chain uses TRBV7-9 and TRBJ2-3; 9 bases are shared with TRBD2. With 5 bases clipped from V and 4 bases from J, the junction kept 10 bases outside the gene matches. Germline-derived CDR1 and CDR2 are SEHNR and FQNEAQ (reference sequence). This CDR3 contains 16 residues. CDR3 sequence reads: CASSQKAGGPPDTQYF. DNA of the CDR3: TGTGCCAGCAGCCAAAAAGCGGGGGGTCCTCCAGATACGCAGTATTTT.

V usage is TRBV27 and J usage is TRBJ1-5, with D maybe TRBD1 (6 bases). The CDR3 covers 14 residues. The V end lost 2 bases, the J end lost 6 bases, and 11 bases lay between the germline ends. Germline V gene sequence: CDR1 MNHEY, CDR2 SMNVEV (reference sequence). CDR3 region: CASSLMQGSQPQHF. The CDR3 region has the DNA TGTGCCAGCAGTTTAATGCAGGGGAGTCAGCCCCAGCATTTT.

V gene TRBV28 combines with J gene TRBJ2-7, with no clear D. CDR1 and CDR2 from the germline V gene are MDHEN and SYDVKM. With 5 bases removed from V and 2 bases from J, the gap between germline ends came to 7 bases. The CDR3 has 12 residues. DNA of the CDR3: TGTGCCAGCAGTCCGATAGCCTACGAGCAGTACTTC. Amino acid sequence: CASSPIAYEQYF.

This chain connects TRBV5-6 to TRBJ2-2; possibly TRBD1 for D (7 bases). V lost 4 bases to trimming and J lost 4 bases, with 17 bases between them. The CDR3 is 16 amino acids. Germline V lookup: CDR1 SGHDT, CDR2 YYEEEE. This CDR3 is CASSLRGDFTTGELFF. CDR3 DNA sequence: TGTGCCAGCAGCCTCAGGGGGGATTTTACCACCGGGGAGCTGTTTTTT.